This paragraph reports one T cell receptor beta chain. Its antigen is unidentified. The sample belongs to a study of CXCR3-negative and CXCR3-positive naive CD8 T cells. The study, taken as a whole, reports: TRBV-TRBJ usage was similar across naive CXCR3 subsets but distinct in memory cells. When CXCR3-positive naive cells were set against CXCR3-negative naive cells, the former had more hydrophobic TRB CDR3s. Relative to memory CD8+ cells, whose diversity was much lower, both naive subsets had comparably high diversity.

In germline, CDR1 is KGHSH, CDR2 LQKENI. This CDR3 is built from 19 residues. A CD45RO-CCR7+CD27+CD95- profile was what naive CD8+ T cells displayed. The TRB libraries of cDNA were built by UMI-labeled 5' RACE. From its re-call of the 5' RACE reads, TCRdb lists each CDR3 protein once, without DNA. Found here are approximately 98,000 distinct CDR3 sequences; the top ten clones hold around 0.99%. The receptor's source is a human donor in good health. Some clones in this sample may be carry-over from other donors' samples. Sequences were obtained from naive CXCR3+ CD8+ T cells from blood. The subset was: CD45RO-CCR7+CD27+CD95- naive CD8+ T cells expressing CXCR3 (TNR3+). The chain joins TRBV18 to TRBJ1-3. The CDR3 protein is CASSNTGIPRTTSGNTIYF.